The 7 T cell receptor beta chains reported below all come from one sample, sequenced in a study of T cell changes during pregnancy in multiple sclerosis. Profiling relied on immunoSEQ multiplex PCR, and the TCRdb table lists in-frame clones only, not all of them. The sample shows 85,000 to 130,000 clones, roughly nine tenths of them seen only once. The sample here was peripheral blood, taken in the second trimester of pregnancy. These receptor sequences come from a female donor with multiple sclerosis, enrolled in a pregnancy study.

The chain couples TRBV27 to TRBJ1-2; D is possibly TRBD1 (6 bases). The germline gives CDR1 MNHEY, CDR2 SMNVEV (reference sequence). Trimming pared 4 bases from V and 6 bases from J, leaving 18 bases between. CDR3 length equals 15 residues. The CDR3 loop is CASSYREGSKNGYTF. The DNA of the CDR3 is TGTGCCAGCAGTTACAGGGAAGGCAGTAAGAATGGCTACACCTTC.

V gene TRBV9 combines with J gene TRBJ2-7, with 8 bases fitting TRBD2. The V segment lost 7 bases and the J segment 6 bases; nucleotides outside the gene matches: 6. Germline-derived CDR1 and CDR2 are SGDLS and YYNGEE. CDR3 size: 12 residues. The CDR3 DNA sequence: TGTGCCAGCGGGCCCGCGGGGGGCGAGCAGTACTTC. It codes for CASGPAGGEQYF.

CDR3 protein: CASSGEVGITEAFF. The DNA for the CDR3 is TGTGCCAGCAGTGGGGAGGTCGGAATCACTGAAGCTTTCTTT. The genes are TRBV28 and TRBJ1-1; D gene unclear. The CDR3 spans 14 residues. Between the trimmed V and J ends, which lost 5 bases and 4 bases, there was a span of 14 bases. CDR1 and CDR2 (germline): MDHEN, SYDVKM.

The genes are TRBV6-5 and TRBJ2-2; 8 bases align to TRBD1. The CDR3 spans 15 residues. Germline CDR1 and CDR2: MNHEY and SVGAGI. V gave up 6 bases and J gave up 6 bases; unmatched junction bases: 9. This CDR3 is CASRRQGADAGELFF. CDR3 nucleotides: TGTGCCAGCAGGAGGCAGGGGGCGGATGCCGGGGAGCTGTTTTTT.

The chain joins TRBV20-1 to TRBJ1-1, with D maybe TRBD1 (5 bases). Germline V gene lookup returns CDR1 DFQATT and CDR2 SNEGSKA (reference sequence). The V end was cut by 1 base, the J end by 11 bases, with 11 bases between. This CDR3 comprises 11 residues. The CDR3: CSARGGGSAFF. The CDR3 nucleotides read TGCAGTGCTAGAGGGGGGGGTTCGGCTTTCTTT.

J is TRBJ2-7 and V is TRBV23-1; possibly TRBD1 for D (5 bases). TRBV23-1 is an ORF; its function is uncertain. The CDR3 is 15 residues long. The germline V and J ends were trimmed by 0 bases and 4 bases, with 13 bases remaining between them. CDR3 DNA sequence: TGCGCCAGCAGTCAATCAACGGCAGGGCAGTACGAGCAGTACTTC. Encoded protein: CASSQSTAGQYEQYF.

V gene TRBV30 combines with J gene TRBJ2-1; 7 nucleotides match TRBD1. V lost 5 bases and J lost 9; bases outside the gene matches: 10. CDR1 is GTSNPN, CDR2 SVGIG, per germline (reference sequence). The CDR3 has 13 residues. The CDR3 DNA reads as TGTGCCTGGTCGCCCGGGACAGTCAGTGAGCAGTTCTTC. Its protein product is CAWSPGTVSEQFF.